Listed here are 15 T cell receptor beta chains from one sample, sequenced in a study of blood T cell repertoires in COVID-19. TCRdb's table, derived via immunoSEQ multiplex PCR, lists solely in-frame clones and lacks some. The top ten clones hold roughly 4.3% of a sample with about 54,000 clones, over 75% of them seen once. The sequenced material came from peripheral blood. Every receptor here comes from a man between 40 and 49 years old with active COVID-19.

The rearrangement joins TRBV3-1 (or the pseudogene TRBV3-2) to TRBJ2-7; weak D call: TRBD2 (5 bases). In germline, CDR1 is LGHDT, CDR2 YNNKEL (reference sequence). CDR3 length: 14 amino acids. Deletions cut 8 bases from V and 2 bases from J, with 16 bases between. DNA of the CDR3: TGTGCCAGCGGCGACGGGAACATCCCCTACGAGCAGTACTTC. As protein: CASGDGNIPYEQYF.

The CDR3 DNA sequence: TGTGCCAGCAGCTTAGTGGGGGACAGGGAATACAATGAGCAGTTCTTC. Encoded protein: CASSLVGDREYNEQFF. V usage is TRBV7-9 and J usage is TRBJ2-1; 9 nucleotides match TRBD1. J lost 4 bases, V lost 1 base, and 5 bases had no gene match. Germline V gives CDR1 SEHNR, CDR2 FQNEAQ (reference sequence). This CDR3 is built from 16 residues.

This clone was seen a handful of times. The chain combines TRBV19 with TRBJ1-5; tentatively, D is TRBD1 (5 bases). The CDR3 consists of 16 residues. Germline V gene sequence: CDR1 LNHDA, CDR2 SQIVND (reference sequence). V was pared by 5 bases and J by 2 bases, with 16 bases between. CDR3 in DNA: TGTGCCAGTAGTCCGAGGAGGGGAGGGGGCAATCAGCCCCAGCATTTT. It yields the protein CASSPRRGGGNQPQHF.

This clone was found a few times. This rearrangement joins TRBV5-6 to TRBJ1-6; D ambiguous. Germline CDR1 and CDR2: SGHDT and YYEEEE. The CDR3 is 14 residues long. The ends were cut back, 1 base at V and 7 bases at J, with 9 bases in the middle. The CDR3 region has the DNA TGTGCCAGCAGCTTGATGGTAGCCAATTCACCCCTCCACTTT. Protein product: CASSLMVANSPLHF.

This clone was seen only once. The chain recombines TRBV7-8 with TRBJ2-1; the match to TRBD2 covers 8 bases. Germline-derived CDR1 and CDR2 are SGHVS and FQNEAQ. J was trimmed by 10 bases and V by 1 base; bases with no gene match: 0. This CDR3 has 12 residues. CDR3 loop: CASSLVAGEQFF. As DNA, the CDR3 is TGTGCCAGCAGCTTAGTAGCGGGAGAGCAGTTCTTC.

The gene calls are TRBV5-6 and TRBJ2-7, with 11 nucleotides matching TRBD2. The CDR3 has 13 amino acids. Trimming cost V 2 bases and J 6 bases; bases outside gene matches: 1. CDR1 is SGHDT, CDR2 YYEEEE, per germline. The chain's CDR3 is CASSFGTSGEQYF. The CDR3 nucleotides are TGTGCCAGCAGCTTTGGGACTAGCGGCGAGCAGTACTTC.

This chain joins TRBV18 and TRBJ1-3; no clear D gene. Germline assignment: CDR1 KGHSH and CDR2 LQKENI. Trimming stripped 4 bases from V and 0 bases from J, with 16 bases between. This CDR3 comprises 17 residues. The CDR3 loop is CASSLIGTPGSGNTIYF. For the CDR3, the DNA is TGTGCCAGCTCACTCATCGGCACCCCGGGCTCTGGAAACACCATATATTTT.

CDR3 DNA sequence: TGTGCCAGCACCCAACCAGGGCTATACGAGCAGTACTTC. It encodes CASTQPGLYEQYF. The chain couples TRBV28 to TRBJ2-7; D perhaps matches TRBD1 (5 bases). Germline CDR1 and CDR2: MDHEN and SYDVKM. The CDR3 spans 13 residues. V lost 7 bases and J lost 4, with 14 bases in between.

This clone showed up just once. The chain employs TRBV5-8 and TRBJ1-1; D is possibly TRBD1 (6 bases). This CDR3 is built from 15 residues. Germline assignment: CDR1 SGHTS and CDR2 YDEGEE. The V gene lost 4 bases and the J gene lost 1 base, with 14 bases spanning the gap. The CDR3 sequence is CASSTWGQSNTEAFF. The CDR3, as DNA: TGTGCCAGCAGCACTTGGGGACAATCGAACACTGAAGCTTTCTTT. Full variable domain (missing parts from reference TRBV5-8 and TRBJ1-1): EAGVTQSPTHLIKTRGQQATLRCSPISGHTSVYWYQQALGLGLQFLLWYDEGEERNRGNFPPRFSGRQFPNYSSELNVNALELEDSALYLCASSTWGQSNTEAFFGQGTRLTVV.

This sequence joins TRBV5-1 and TRBJ1-3, with D tentatively TRBD1 (6 bases). This CDR3 has 16 amino acids. The V end lost 4 bases, the J end lost 0 bases, and 14 bases lay between the germline ends. Germline CDR1 reads SGHRS; CDR2 reads YFSETQ. CDR3 region: CASSVTGPSSGNTIYF. The DNA for the CDR3 is TGCGCCAGCAGCGTTACAGGGCCAAGCTCTGGAAACACCATATATTTT.

V gene TRBV5-1 combines with J gene TRBJ1-1; TRBD1 matches 8 bases. J lost 4 bases, V lost 3 bases, and 14 bases had no gene match. CDR3 length: 17 amino acids. Germline CDR1 reads SGHRS; CDR2 reads YFSETQ. CDR3: CASSWGQEEGWVTEAFF. For the CDR3, the DNA is TGCGCCAGCAGCTGGGGACAGGAAGAGGGGTGGGTCACTGAAGCTTTCTTT.

J is TRBJ1-2 and V is TRBV5-6; possibly TRBD1 for D (5 bases). Germline V gives CDR1 SGHDT, CDR2 YYEEEE. CDR3 length: 14 amino acids. V lost 4 bases and J lost 5, with 15 bases in between. The CDR3 sequence is CASSPDPGGYGYTF. CDR3 DNA: TGTGCCAGCAGCCCGGACCCGGGGGGTTATGGCTACACCTTC.

This chain joins TRBV28 and TRBJ2-7; 10 bases agree with TRBD1. Germline V gene sequence: CDR1 MDHEN, CDR2 SYDVKM. Trimming at V came to 6 bases and at J to 0 bases, leaving 2 bases not matched to a gene. CDR3 length: 14 residues. The CDR3 loop reads CASRGQGTSYEQYF. CDR3 bases: TGTGCCAGCAGGGGACAGGGGACCTCCTACGAGCAGTACTTC.

The gene calls are TRBV24-1 and TRBJ2-7; D call uncertain. Trimming removed 2 bases at V and 2 bases at J, with 3 bases between. The CDR3 is 12 amino acids. Germline CDR1 is KGHDR and CDR2 is SFDVKD. The CDR3 here is CATSDSTYEQYF. The CDR3 region has the DNA TGTGCCACCAGTGATTCTACCTACGAGCAGTACTTC.

The chain has TRBV19 and TRBJ1-5; 12 bases are shared with TRBD1. This CDR3 region has 19 residues. V shed 4 bases and J 2 bases; nucleotides not matched to a gene: 12. Germline CDR1 reads LNHDA; CDR2 reads SQIVND (reference sequence). The CDR3 here is CASSTPGTGGRLGNQPQHF. DNA of the CDR3: TGTGCCAGTAGTACCCCAGGGACAGGGGGCAGGTTGGGCAATCAGCCCCAGCATTTT.